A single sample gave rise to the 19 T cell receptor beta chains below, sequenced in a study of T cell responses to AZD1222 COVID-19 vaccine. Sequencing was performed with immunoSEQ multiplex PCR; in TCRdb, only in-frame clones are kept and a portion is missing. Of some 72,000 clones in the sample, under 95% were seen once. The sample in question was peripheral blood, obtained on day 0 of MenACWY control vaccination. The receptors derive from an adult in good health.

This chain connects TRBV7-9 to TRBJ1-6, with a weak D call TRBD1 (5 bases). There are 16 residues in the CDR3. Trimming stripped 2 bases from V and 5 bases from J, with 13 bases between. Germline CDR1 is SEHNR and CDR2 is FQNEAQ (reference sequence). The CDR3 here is CASSLIMTENNSPLHF. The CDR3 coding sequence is TGTGCCAGCAGCTTAATCATGACAGAAAATAATTCACCCCTCCACTTT.

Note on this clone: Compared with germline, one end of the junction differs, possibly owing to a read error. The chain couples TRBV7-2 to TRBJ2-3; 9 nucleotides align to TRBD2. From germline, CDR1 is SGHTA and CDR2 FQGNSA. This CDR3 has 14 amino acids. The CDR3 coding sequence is TGTGCCAGCAGCCTAGCGGGGATCACAGATACGCAGTATTTT. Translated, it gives CASSLAGITDTQYF.

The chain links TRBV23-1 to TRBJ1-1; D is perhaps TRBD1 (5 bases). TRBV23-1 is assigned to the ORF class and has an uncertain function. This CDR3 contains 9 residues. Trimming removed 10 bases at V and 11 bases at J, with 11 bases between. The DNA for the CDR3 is TGCGCCACCGTCTGGGGGGCTTTCTTT. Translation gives CATVWGAFF.

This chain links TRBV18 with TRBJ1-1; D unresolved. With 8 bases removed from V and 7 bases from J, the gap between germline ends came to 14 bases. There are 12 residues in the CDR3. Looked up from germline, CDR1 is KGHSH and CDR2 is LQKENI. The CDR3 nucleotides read TGTGCCAGCAACCCCGGGATCGGTGAAGCTTTCTTT. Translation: CASNPGIGEAFF.

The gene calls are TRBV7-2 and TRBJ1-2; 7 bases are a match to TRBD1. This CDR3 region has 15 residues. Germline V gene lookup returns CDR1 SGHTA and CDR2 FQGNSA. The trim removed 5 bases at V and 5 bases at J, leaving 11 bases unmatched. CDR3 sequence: CASSLKGAASYGYTF. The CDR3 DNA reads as TGTGCCAGCAGCCTCAAGGGGGCCGCGAGTTATGGCTACACCTTC.

The CDR3 protein is CASSGLDTSLVAFF. CDR3 bases: TGTGCCAGCAGTGGTCTGGACACATCGCTTGTAGCTTTCTTT. V is TRBV2 and J is TRBJ1-1, with a weak D call TRBD1 (5 bases). Between the trimmed V and J ends, which lost 4 bases and 10 bases, there was a span of 19 bases. This CDR3 has 14 amino acids. The germline CDR1 and CDR2 sequences are SNHLY and FYNNEI.

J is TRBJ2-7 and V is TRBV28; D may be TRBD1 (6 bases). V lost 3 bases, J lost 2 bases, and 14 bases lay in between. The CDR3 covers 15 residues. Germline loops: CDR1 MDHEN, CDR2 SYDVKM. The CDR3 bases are TGTGCCAGCAGTTTCCTCGACAGGTTAACCTACGAGCAGTACTTC. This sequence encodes CASSFLDRLTYEQYF.

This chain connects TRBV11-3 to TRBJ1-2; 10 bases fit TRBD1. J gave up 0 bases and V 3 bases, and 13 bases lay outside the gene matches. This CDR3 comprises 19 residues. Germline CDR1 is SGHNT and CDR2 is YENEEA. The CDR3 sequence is CASSFLRDRGYPTNYGYTF. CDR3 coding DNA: TGTGCCAGCAGCTTTCTCCGGGACAGGGGATACCCTACTAACTATGGCTACACCTTC.

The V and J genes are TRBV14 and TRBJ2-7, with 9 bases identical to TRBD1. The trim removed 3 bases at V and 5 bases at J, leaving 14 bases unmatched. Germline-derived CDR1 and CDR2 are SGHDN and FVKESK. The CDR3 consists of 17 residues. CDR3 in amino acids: CASSHKWGDRGAHEQYF. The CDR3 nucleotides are TGTGCCAGCAGCCACAAGTGGGGTGACAGGGGGGCCCACGAGCAGTACTTC.

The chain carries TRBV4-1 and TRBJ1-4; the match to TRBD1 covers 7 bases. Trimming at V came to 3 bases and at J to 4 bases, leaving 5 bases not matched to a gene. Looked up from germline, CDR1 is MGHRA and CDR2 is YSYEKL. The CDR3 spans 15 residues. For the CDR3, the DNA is TGCGCCAGCAGCCAGGGGGACAGAAATAATGAAAAACTGTTTTTT. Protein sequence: CASSQGDRNNEKLFF.

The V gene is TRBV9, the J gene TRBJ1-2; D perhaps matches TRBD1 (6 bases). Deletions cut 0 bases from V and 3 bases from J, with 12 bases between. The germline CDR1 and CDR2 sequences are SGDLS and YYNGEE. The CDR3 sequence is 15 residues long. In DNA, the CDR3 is TGTGCCAGCAGCGTAGCTTTAGGGGGGGACTATGGCTACACCTTC. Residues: CASSVALGGDYGYTF. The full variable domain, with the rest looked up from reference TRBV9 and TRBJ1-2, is DSGVTQTPKHLITATGQRVTLRCSPRSGDLSVYWYQQSLDQGLQFLIQYYNGEERAKGNILERFSAQQFPDLHSELNLSSLELGDSALYFCASSVALGGDYGYTFGSGTRLTVV.

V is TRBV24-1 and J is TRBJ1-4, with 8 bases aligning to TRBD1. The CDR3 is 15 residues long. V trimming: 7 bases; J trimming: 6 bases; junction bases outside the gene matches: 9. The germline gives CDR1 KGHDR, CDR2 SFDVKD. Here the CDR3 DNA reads TGTGCCACCAGAACAAGGACAGGGTCTTATGAAAAACTGTTTTTT. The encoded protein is CATRTRTGSYEKLFF.

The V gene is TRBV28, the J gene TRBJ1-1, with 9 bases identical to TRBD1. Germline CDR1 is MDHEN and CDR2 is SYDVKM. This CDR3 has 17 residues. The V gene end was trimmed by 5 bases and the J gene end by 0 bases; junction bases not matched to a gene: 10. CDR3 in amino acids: CASSIQGQGRMNTEAFF. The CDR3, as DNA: TGTGCCAGCAGTATTCAAGGACAGGGGAGAATGAACACTGAAGCTTTCTTT. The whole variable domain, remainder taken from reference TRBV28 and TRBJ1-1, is DVKVTQSSRYLVKRTGEKVFLECVQDMDHENMFWYRQDPGLGLRLIYFSYDVKMKEKGDIPEGYSVSREKKERFSLILESASTNQTSMYLCASSIQGQGRMNTEAFFGQGTRLTVV.

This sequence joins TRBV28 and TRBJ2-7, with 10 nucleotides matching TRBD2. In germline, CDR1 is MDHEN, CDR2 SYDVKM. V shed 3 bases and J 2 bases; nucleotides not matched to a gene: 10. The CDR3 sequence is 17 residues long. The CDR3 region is CASSLNVLAGAPYEQYF. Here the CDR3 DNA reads TGTGCCAGCAGTTTGAATGTCCTAGCGGGAGCCCCCTACGAGCAGTACTTC.

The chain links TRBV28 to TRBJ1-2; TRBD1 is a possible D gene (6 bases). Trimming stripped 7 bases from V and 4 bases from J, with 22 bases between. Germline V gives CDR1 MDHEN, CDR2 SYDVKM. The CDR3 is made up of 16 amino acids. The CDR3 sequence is CASKPAVGGRGYGYTF. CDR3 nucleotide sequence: TGTGCCAGCAAACCCGCAGTTGGGGGGCGCGGCTATGGCTACACCTTC.

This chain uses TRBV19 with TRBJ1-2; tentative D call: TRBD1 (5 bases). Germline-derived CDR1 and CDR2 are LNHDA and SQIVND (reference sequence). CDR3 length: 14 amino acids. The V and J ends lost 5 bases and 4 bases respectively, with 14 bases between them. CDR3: CASSGAGLFYGYTF. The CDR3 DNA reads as TGTGCCAGTAGTGGGGCAGGGTTGTTCTATGGCTACACCTTC. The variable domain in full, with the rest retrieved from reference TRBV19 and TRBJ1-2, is DGGITQSPKYLFRKEGQNVTLSCEQNLNHDAMYWYRQDPGQGLRLIYYSQIVNDFQKGDIAEGYSVSREKKESFPLTVTSAQKNPTAFYLCASSGAGLFYGYTFGSGTRLTVV.

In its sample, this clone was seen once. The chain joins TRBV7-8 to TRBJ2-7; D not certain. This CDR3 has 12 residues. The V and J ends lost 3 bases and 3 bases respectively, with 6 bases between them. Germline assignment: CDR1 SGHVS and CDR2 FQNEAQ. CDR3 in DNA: TGTGCCAGCAGCTTGGGGTTCTACGAGCAGTACTTC. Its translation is CASSLGFYEQYF.

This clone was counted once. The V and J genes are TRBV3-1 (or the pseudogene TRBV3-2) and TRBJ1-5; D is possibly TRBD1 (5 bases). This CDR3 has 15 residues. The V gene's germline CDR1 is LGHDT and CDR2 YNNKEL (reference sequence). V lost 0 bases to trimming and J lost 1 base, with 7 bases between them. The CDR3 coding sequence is TGTGCCAGCAGCCAAGATCGGGGGAGCAATCAGCCCCAGCATTTT. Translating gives CASSQDRGSNQPQHF.

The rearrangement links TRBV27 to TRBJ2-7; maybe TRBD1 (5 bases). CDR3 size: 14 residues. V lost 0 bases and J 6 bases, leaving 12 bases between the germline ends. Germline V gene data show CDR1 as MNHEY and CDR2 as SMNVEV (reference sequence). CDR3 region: CASSLSRRAGEQYF. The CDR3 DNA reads TGTGCCAGCAGTTTATCGCGCAGGGCCGGCGAGCAGTACTTC.